Presented here are 2 T cell receptor beta chains from one specimen sequenced in a study of blood T cell repertoires in COVID-19. Clones were sequenced by immunoSEQ multiplex PCR, and TCRdb holds only the in-frame ones, with some missing. This table has about 100,000 clones, around 80% appearing once. Source material: peripheral blood. Receptors originate from a man between 60 and 75 years old with active or convalescent COVID-19.

The CDR3, as DNA: TGCGCCAGCAGCGGACAGGGTAAAAATTCACCCCTCCACTTT. Translation gives CASSGQGKNSPLHF. This rearrangement joins TRBV5-1 to TRBJ1-6; 8 bases are shared with TRBD1. The CDR3 is 14 amino acids. V was pared by 4 bases and J by 7 bases, with 4 bases of the junction left unmatched. Looked up from germline, CDR1 is SGHRS and CDR2 is YFSETQ. Filled out from reference TRBV5-1 and TRBJ1-6, the complete variable domain reads KAGVTQTPRYLIKTRGQQVTLSCSPISGHRSVSWYQQTPGQGLQFLFEYFSETQRNKGNFPGRFSGRQFSNSRSEMNVSTLELGDSALYLCASSGQGKNSPLHFGNGTRLTVT.

The gene calls are TRBV11-3 and TRBJ2-2; 8 bases are shared with TRBD1. Trimming cost V 5 bases and J 4 bases; bases outside gene matches: 12. The CDR3 consists of 17 residues. Germline CDR1 reads SGHNT; CDR2 reads YENEEA. DNA of the CDR3: TGTGCCAGCAGCCCGGTCCTTGGACAGGGAATCACCGGGGAGCTGTTTTTT. Residues: CASSPVLGQGITGELFF.